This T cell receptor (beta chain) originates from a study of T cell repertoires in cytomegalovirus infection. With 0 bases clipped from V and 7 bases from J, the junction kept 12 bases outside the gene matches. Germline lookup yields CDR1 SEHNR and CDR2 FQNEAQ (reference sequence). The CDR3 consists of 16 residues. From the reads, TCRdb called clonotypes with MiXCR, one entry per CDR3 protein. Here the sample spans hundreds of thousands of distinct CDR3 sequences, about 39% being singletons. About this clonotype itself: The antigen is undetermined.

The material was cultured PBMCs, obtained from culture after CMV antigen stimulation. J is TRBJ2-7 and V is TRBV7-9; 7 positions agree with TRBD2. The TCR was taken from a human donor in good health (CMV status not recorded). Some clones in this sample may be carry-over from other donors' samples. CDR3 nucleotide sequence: TGTGCCAGCAGCTTAGCAAAACGCAGGCCCGGGGGGGAGCAGTACTTC. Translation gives CASSLAKRRPGGEQYF.